The sequence of this TCR beta chain was determined in a study of T cells in Graves' hyperthyroidism and ophthalmopathy. Study-level background: Peripheral blood was taken when the disease was first diagnosed, before any treatment began.

In this sample, this clonotype turned up a few times. This CDR3 is 16 amino acids long. Germline lookup yields CDR1 MNHNS and CDR2 SASEGT. Trimming removed 5 bases from V and 5 bases from J, with 22 bases in between. RNA transcripts were the template for amplifying TCR beta CDR3 regions. The primer set for the first-round RT-PCR of the TCR CDR3 was HTBI. Via MiXCR, TCRdb re-called the multiplex PCR reads, giving one row per CDR3 protein. The repertoire holds over 400,000 distinct CDR3 sequences, with less than 25% as singletons. The sample comprised blood. This chain uses TRBV6-1 with TRBJ2-7, with a weak D call TRBD2 (6 bases). This sequence was found in a woman in her sixties or seventies with Graves' ophthalmopathy. In nucleotides, the CDR3 is TGTGCCAGCAGTAAACATCCGGGACTGCTTACCAACGAGCAGTACTTC. Translation gives CASSKHPGLLTNEQYF.